The subject of this entry is one T cell receptor beta chain. Its antigen is not identified. RNA transcripts yielded amplified TCR beta CDR3 regions. Carried out on the TCR CDR3, a first-round RT-PCR used the HTBI primer set. TCRdb re-called the multiplex PCR reads with MiXCR, one entry per CDR3 protein. Of roughly 500,000 distinct CDR3 sequences listed, 46% are singletons. Exclusion criteria comprised uncontrolled infection, other autoimmune disease, pregnancy or lactation. The data were taken from a study of T cells in Graves' hyperthyroidism and ophthalmopathy. CDR1 is MNHNS and CDR2 is SASEGT in the germline V gene. V was clipped by 7 bases and J by 0 bases; unmatched bases: 1. The CDR3 is made up of 14 amino acids. Findings of the study overall: Patients with ophthalmopathy were separated from those with stable hyperthyroidism by a 13 V-J model.

The chain combines TRBV6-1 with TRBJ2-2; TRBD2 agrees at 8 bases. The TCR sequence derives from an adult woman with Graves' disease, either hyperthyroidism or ophthalmopathy (not recorded which). Material for sequencing was peripheral blood or thyroid tissue (not recorded which). CDR3 nucleotide sequence: TGTGCCAGCATAGCGGGGACGAACACCGGGGAGCTGTTTTTT. It yields the protein CASIAGTNTGELFF.